Presented here are 29 T cell receptor beta chains from one specimen sequenced in a study of blood T cell repertoires in COVID-19. Assay used: immunoSEQ multiplex PCR; TCRdb lists only in-frame clones, some missing. Among approximately 22,000 clones listed, more than 90% were seen once. Specimen: peripheral blood. The source is a man in his 70s with active COVID-19.

The chain employs TRBV28 and TRBJ2-3; D is undetermined. Germline CDR1 is MDHEN and CDR2 is SYDVKM. The V end was cut by 11 bases, the J end by 0 bases, with 15 bases between. The length of the CDR3 is 14 residues. The CDR3, as DNA: TGTGCCGCAGGCAGGTCCACTAGCACAGATACGCAGTATTTT. This translates into CAAGRSTSTDTQYF. The whole variable domain, filled in from reference TRBV28 and TRBJ2-3, reads DVKVTQSSRYLVKRTGEKVFLECVQDMDHENMFWYRQDPGLGLRLIYFSYDVKMKEKGDIPEGYSVSREKKERFSLILESASTNQTSMYLCAAGRSTSTDTQYFGPGTRLTVL.

The chain combines TRBV9 with TRBJ2-7, with a weak D call TRBD2 (6 bases). CDR3 length: 15 amino acids. Trimming took off 6 bases at V and 2 bases at J, with 18 bases between the two ends. CDR1 is SGDLS, CDR2 YYNGEE, per germline. CDR3: CASTPHSGTPYEQYF. The CDR3, as DNA: TGTGCCAGCACCCCGCACTCCGGGACTCCCTACGAGCAGTACTTC.

The V and J genes are TRBV9 and TRBJ1-4, with TRBD1 identical over 7 bases. This CDR3 has 14 amino acids. The trim removed 4 bases at V and 3 bases at J, leaving 3 bases unmatched. Germline lookup yields CDR1 SGDLS and CDR2 YYNGEE. DNA of the CDR3: TGTGCCAGCAGCAAGGGGGCTGCTAATGAAAAACTGTTTTTT. Translation: CASSKGAANEKLFF.

The genes are TRBV5-1 and TRBJ2-7, with 7 bases fitting TRBD2. The V gene end was trimmed by 4 bases and the J gene end by 7 bases; junction bases not matched to a gene: 17. This CDR3 has 16 residues. The germline gives CDR1 SGHRS, CDR2 YFSETQ. The CDR3 DNA sequence: TGCGCCAGCAGCCCGGGAGGCAGGGCGGGTAGCGGGGAGCAGTACTTC. Translating gives CASSPGGRAGSGEQYF.

This clone was observed once. V is TRBV2 and J is TRBJ2-5; 11 bases map to TRBD1. The CDR3 extends over 15 amino acids. Germline V lookup: CDR1 SNHLY, CDR2 FYNNEI. Losses at the gene ends were 6 bases for V and 4 bases for J; bases not matched to a gene: 7. The CDR3 DNA sequence: TGTGCCAGCAGACAGGGACAGGGGGTGCGAGAGACCCAGTACTTC. The encoded protein is CASRQGQGVRETQYF.

J is TRBJ2-7 and V is TRBV7-2; TRBD2 aligns across 10 bases. The trim removed 0 bases at V and 1 base at J, leaving 9 bases unmatched. The germline gives CDR1 SGHTA, CDR2 FQGNSA. CDR3 length: 18 amino acids. The CDR3 DNA reads TGTGCCAGCAGCTTAGCCCTTGGACTAGCGGACCGTTCCTACGAGCAGTACTTC. This codes for CASSLALGLADRSYEQYF. The full variable domain, in which reference TRBV7-2 and TRBJ2-7 provide the parts outside the CDR3, is GAGVSQSPSNKVTEKGKDVELRCDPISGHTALYWYRQSLGQGLEFLIYFQGNSAPDKSGLPSDRFSAERTGGSVSTLTIQRTQQEDSAVYLCASSLALGLADRSYEQYFGPGTRLTVT.

CDR3 residues: CASSVRLAGAVGNEQFF. CDR3 DNA sequence: TGTGCCAGCAGCGTGCGACTAGCGGGGGCCGTGGGGAATGAGCAGTTCTTC. The V and J genes are TRBV21-1 and TRBJ2-1; the table gives TRBD2 as D, unverified against the DNA. TRBV21-1 constitutes a pseudogene. The CDR3 spans 17 residues.

The V call is TRBV4-1, the J call TRBJ2-7; TRBD2 matches at 9 bases. Germline loops: CDR1 MGHRA, CDR2 YSYEKL. The CDR3 extends over 15 amino acids. With V trimmed by 5 bases and J by 0 bases, 5 bases remained unmatched. Here the CDR3 reads CASSARLADSYEQYF. DNA of the CDR3: TGCGCCAGCAGCGCTAGACTAGCGGACTCCTACGAGCAGTACTTC.

The chain carries TRBV7-2 and TRBJ2-7; 10 nucleotides line up with TRBD2. This CDR3 is built from 15 residues. V lost 3 bases, J lost 5 bases, and 7 bases stayed unmatched. From germline, CDR1 is SGHTA and CDR2 FQGNSA. The CDR3 reads CASSFLAGVGDEQYF. The CDR3 DNA is TGTGCCAGCAGCTTCCTAGCGGGAGTGGGGGACGAGCAGTACTTC.

The chain joins TRBV5-4 to TRBJ2-3; 7 nucleotides align to TRBD1. With 0 bases clipped from V and 0 bases from J, the junction kept 7 bases outside the gene matches. The CDR3 extends over 17 amino acids. CDR1 and CDR2 from the germline V gene are SGHNT and YYREEE (reference sequence). This CDR3 reads CASSLVGQVGSTDTQYF. CDR3 in DNA: TGTGCCAGCAGCTTGGTCGGACAGGTGGGGAGCACAGATACGCAGTATTTT.

This clone occurred a few times. The chain uses TRBV5-6 and TRBJ1-2; D may be TRBD1 (6 bases). This CDR3 has 13 residues. Germline V gene sequence: CDR1 SGHDT, CDR2 YYEEEE. V shed 7 bases and J shed 2 bases, with 12 bases lying between them. The CDR3 protein is CASALDRNYGYTF. CDR3 coding DNA: TGTGCCAGCGCCCTAGACAGGAACTATGGCTACACCTTC.

The chain recombines TRBV9 with TRBJ2-1, with 8 bases fitting TRBD2. Germline V gives CDR1 SGDLS, CDR2 YYNGEE. This CDR3 spans 15 amino acids. Losses at the gene ends were 3 bases for V and 8 bases for J; bases not matched to a gene: 10. The CDR3 sequence is CASSASGTRGHEQFF. The CDR3 DNA follows: TGTGCCAGCAGCGCATCCGGGACTAGAGGGCATGAGCAGTTCTTC.

The chain employs TRBV7-9 and TRBJ1-4, with TRBD1 matching 8 bases. J was trimmed by 7 bases and V by 2 bases; bases with no gene match: 12. The CDR3 is 17 residues long. CDR1 is SEHNR, CDR2 FQNEAQ, per germline (reference sequence). In DNA form, the CDR3 reads TGTGCCAGCAGCTTAAATCCGGCAGGGGGCTGGTCTGAAAAACTGTTTTTT. Translation gives CASSLNPAGGWSEKLFF. The entire variable domain, with the rest obtained from reference TRBV7-9 and TRBJ1-4, is as follows: DTGVSQNPRHKITKRGQNVTFRCDPISEHNRLYWYRQTLGQGPEFLTYFQNEAQLEKSRLLSDRFSAERPKGSFSTLEIQRTEQGDSAMYLCASSLNPAGGWSEKLFFGSGTQLSVL.

V is TRBV5-1 and J is TRBJ1-1; TRBD1 agrees at 7 bases. The V and J ends lost 5 bases and 0 bases, in that order; junction bases with no gene match: 13. The CDR3 spans 17 residues. Germline V CDR1 and CDR2: SGHRS, YFSETQ. This chain's CDR3 is CASRQARDSPMNTEAFF. CDR3 DNA sequence: TGCGCCAGCAGGCAGGCCAGGGACAGCCCTATGAACACTGAAGCTTTCTTT.

The chain joins TRBV7-2 to TRBJ1-1, with D possibly TRBD1 on 6 matching bases. Trimming stripped 5 bases from V and 4 bases from J, with 14 bases between. The germline CDR1 and CDR2 sequences are SGHTA and FQGNSA. The CDR3 contains 14 residues. CDR3 sequence (DNA): TGTGCCAGCAGCCTTTCTTTGGGGGCCACTGAAGCTTTCTTT. Its protein is CASSLSLGATEAFF.

This sequence joins TRBV11-2 and TRBJ2-1; 7 nucleotides agree with TRBD2. The length of the CDR3 is 17 residues. CDR1 is SGHAT and CDR2 is FQNNGV in the germline V gene. J was trimmed by 7 bases and V by 4 bases; bases with no gene match: 16. CDR3 bases: TGTGCCAGCAGCTCCGACCCCAGGGCAGCGGGGTGGAATGAGCAGTTCTTC. Protein sequence: CASSSDPRAAGWNEQFF.

This chain joins TRBV5-6 and TRBJ2-2; a weak D match, TRBD2 (5 bases). From germline, CDR1 is SGHDT and CDR2 YYEEEE. The CDR3 length is 16 residues. The germline V and J ends were trimmed by 4 bases and 0 bases, with 13 bases remaining between them. The CDR3 sequence is CASSPPGEPNTGELFF. Written as DNA, the CDR3 is TGTGCCAGCAGCCCTCCTGGGGAGCCGAACACCGGGGAGCTGTTTTTT.

CDR3 region: CATRGYSSYNEQFF. The CDR3 DNA reads as TGTGCCACCCGAGGGTACAGCTCCTACAATGAGCAGTTCTTC. V is TRBV6-5 and J is TRBJ2-1; D possibly corresponds to TRBD2 (5 bases). The germline V gene encodes CDR1 MNHEY and CDR2 SVGAGI. The CDR3 covers 14 residues. V was shortened by 10 bases and J by 0 bases, with 13 bases between the two germline ends.

The J gene is TRBJ1-1, the V gene TRBV30; 7 bases are shared with TRBD1. Per germline, CDR1 GTSNPN and CDR2 SVGIG (reference sequence). CDR3 length: 13 amino acids. Trimming took 2 bases from V and 3 from J; bases not matched to a gene: 3. CDR3 bases: TGTGCCTGGAGTTTTCAGGGGGACACTGAAGCTTTCTTT. Translated, it gives CAWSFQGDTEAFF. Drawing the rest from reference TRBV30 and TRBJ1-1, the complete variable domain is SQTIHQWPATLVQPVGSPLSLECTVEGTSNPNLYWYRQAAGRGLQLLFYSVGIGQISSEVPQNLSASRPQDRQFILSSKKLLLSDSGFYLCAWSFQGDTEAFFGQGTRLTVV.

V gene TRBV28 combines with J gene TRBJ1-1; D is ambiguous. The length of the CDR3 is 16 residues. Deletions cut 3 bases from V and 5 bases from J, with 19 bases between. Germline V gene sequence: CDR1 MDHEN, CDR2 SYDVKM. CDR3 protein: CASSFPAWSGETEAFF. The CDR3, as DNA: TGTGCCAGCAGTTTCCCCGCCTGGAGTGGGGAGACTGAAGCTTTCTTT.

Here the CDR3 reads CASSQEIRVLGYGYTF. The CDR3 DNA reads as TGTGCCAGCAGCCAAGAAATCCGGGTATTAGGCTATGGCTACACCTTC. The genes are TRBV3-1 (or the pseudogene TRBV3-2) and TRBJ1-2; D is unresolved. From germline, CDR1 is LGHDT and CDR2 YNNKEL (reference sequence). Trimming left V 0 bases short and J 4 bases short, with 15 bases between. The CDR3 consists of 16 residues.

The chain has TRBV5-4 and TRBJ2-7; 8 nucleotides match TRBD2. This CDR3 has 16 residues. Germline V gene lookup returns CDR1 SGHNT and CDR2 YYREEE (reference sequence). Trimming cost V 2 bases and J 10 bases; bases outside gene matches: 17. This chain's CDR3 is CASSFLGTSGGLGQYF. CDR3 DNA sequence: TGTGCCAGCAGCTTCCTTGGAACTAGCGGAGGATTGGGACAGTACTTC.

The chain employs TRBV4-3 and TRBJ1-2, with TRBD1 matching 9 bases. J lost 7 bases, V lost 4 bases, and 10 bases had no gene match. Looked up from germline, CDR1 is LGHNA and CDR2 is YSLEER. This CDR3 is built from 15 residues. The CDR3 DNA reads TGCGCCAGCAGCCCCGAAAGGACAGGGGAAGTTGGCTACACCTTC. This gives the protein CASSPERTGEVGYTF.

This chain connects TRBV2 to TRBJ1-4, with D maybe TRBD1 (5 bases). Germline CDR1 is SNHLY and CDR2 is FYNNEI. CDR3 length: 13 residues. Trimming stripped 9 bases from V and 8 bases from J, with 16 bases between. The CDR3 DNA is TGTGCCAGTACGGGGGGGTATGGAGAAAAACTGTTTTTT. It encodes CASTGGYGEKLFF.

The chain is built from TRBV4-1 and TRBJ1-5; 9 nucleotides align to TRBD1. There are 15 residues in the CDR3. From germline, CDR1 is MGHRA and CDR2 YSYEKL. Trimming removed 8 bases from V and 0 bases from J; junction bases left unmatched: 5. CDR3 in DNA: TGCGCCAGCGGACAGGGGACTTTTAGCAATCAGCCCCAGCATTTT. Translated: CASGQGTFSNQPQHF.

The rearrangement uses TRBV20-1 and TRBJ1-1; TRBD1 might be the D (5 bases). V was cut by 3 bases and J by 2 bases, with 10 bases left in between. The CDR3 is 13 amino acids. Germline-derived CDR1 and CDR2 are DFQATT and SNEGSKA (reference sequence). Here the CDR3 reads CSASRQGNTEAFF. The CDR3 region has the DNA TGCAGTGCTAGTAGGCAGGGAAACACTGAAGCTTTCTTT.

The rearrangement links TRBV5-1 to TRBJ1-5; the match to TRBD1 covers 7 bases. V lost 5 bases and J lost 3; bases outside the gene matches: 8. Per germline, CDR1 SGHRS and CDR2 YFSETQ. This CDR3 has 15 amino acids. CDR3 region: CASRLGGFFNQPQHF. The CDR3 DNA reads TGCGCCAGCAGGTTAGGGGGCTTTTTCAATCAGCCCCAGCATTTT.

This clone has only one observation. The V gene is TRBV6-1, the J gene TRBJ1-1; possibly TRBD1 for D (6 bases). The CDR3 consists of 12 residues. Trimming took 1 base from V and 9 from J, leaving 9 bases between them. Germline V lookup: CDR1 MNHNS, CDR2 SASEGT. The CDR3 coding sequence is TGTGCCAGCAGTGAAGGGGACAAAAAAGCTTTCTTT. This gives the protein CASSEGDKKAFF.

The V call is TRBV7-9, the J call TRBJ2-3; 13 bases match TRBD2. The ends lost 5 bases at V and 3 bases at J; junction bases unmatched: 5. The CDR3 totals 16 residues. Per the germline V gene, CDR1 is SEHNR and CDR2 is FQNEAQ (reference sequence). Written as DNA, the CDR3 is TGTGCCAGCAGCCCCGCGGGACTAGCGGGGACAGATACGCAGTATTTT. Residues: CASSPAGLAGTDTQYF.